This TCR beta chain derives from a study of blood T cell repertoires in COVID-19. For the study at large: Both acute and convalescent COVID-19 samples were obtained from the United States, Italy and Spain. PBMCs, B-cell-depleted T cells, or T cells provided the cDNA or gDNA that made up the material.

Per the authors' pipeline: Amplification with reference gene primers provided the estimates of nucleated cell counts. Clones were read by immunoSEQ multiplex PCR, and TCRdb kept only the in-frame ones, dropping some. The V and J calls and clone size come from that table; D and trimming were worked out from the DNA. Of over 250,000 clones in the sample, around 85% were seen once. V shed 2 bases and J shed 7 bases, with 15 bases lying between them. The CDR3 length is 15 residues. CDR1 and CDR2 (germline): SGHRS, YFSETQ. Sequenced input: peripheral blood. This clonotype was sampled from a woman aged 70 to 79 with acute or convalescent COVID-19. This sequence joins TRBV5-1 and TRBJ1-4; the D gene is possibly TRBD1 (6 bases). Here the CDR3 reads CASSFLAGESEKLFF. CDR3 bases: TGCGCCAGCAGCTTCCTTGCAGGGGAAAGTGAAAAACTGTTTTTT.